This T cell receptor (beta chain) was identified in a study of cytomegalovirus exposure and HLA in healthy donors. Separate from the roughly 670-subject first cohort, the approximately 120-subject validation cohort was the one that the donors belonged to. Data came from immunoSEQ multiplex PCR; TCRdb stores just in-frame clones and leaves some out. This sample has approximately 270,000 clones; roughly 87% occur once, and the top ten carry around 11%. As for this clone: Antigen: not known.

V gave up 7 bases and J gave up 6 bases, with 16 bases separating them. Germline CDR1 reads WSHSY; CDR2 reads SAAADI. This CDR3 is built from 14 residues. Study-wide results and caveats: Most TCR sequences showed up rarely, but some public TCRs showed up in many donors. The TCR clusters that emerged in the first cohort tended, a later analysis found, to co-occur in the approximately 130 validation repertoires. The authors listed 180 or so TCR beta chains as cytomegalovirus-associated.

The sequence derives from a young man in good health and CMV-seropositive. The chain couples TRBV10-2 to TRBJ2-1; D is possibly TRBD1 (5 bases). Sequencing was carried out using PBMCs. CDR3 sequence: CASTRLAGRNEQFF. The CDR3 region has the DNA TGCGCCAGCACCCGGTTGGCAGGGCGCAATGAGCAGTTCTTC.